This TCR beta chain was retrieved from a study of T cell repertoires in cytomegalovirus infection. As for the study in general: TCR beta signatures that were public indicated CMV infection and matching HLA type. General study points: The ex vivo response showed dominance by HLA-C-restricted CMV-specific TCR beta clonotypes. CMV carriers having the relevant HLA were flagged by cumulative public TCR beta family frequency.

V shed 10 bases and J 8 bases; nucleotides not matched to a gene: 8. The CDR3 is 13 residues long. Germline V gene sequence: CDR1 SGHTA, CDR2 FQGNSA. A word on this clonotype: The antigen is unknown.

Via MiXCR, TCRdb re-called the reads, giving one row per CDR3 protein. The sample shows roughly 280,000 distinct CDR3 sequences, around 13% of them seen only once. The V call is TRBV7-2, the J call TRBJ1-6, with 7 bases matching TRBD1. Sequenced material: PBMCs. This TCR derives from a human donor in good health (CMV status not recorded). Some clones in this sample may be carry-over from other donors' samples. As DNA, the CDR3 is TGTGCCACCGGGGACAGAGTAGATTCACCCCTCCACTTT. Translating gives CATGDRVDSPLHF.